What follows are 14 T cell receptor beta chains derived from one specimen sequenced in a study of T cell clonality in common variable immunodeficiency. Sequenced by immunoSEQ multiplex PCR; TCRdb stores in-frame clones only, minus some. The data show under 65,000 clones, with none appearing a single time. Sequencing used peripheral blood mononuclear cells. The receptor set was obtained from a person aged 18 to 75 in good health.

This clone appeared many times. The sequenced fragment ends 3 residues before the CDR3 boundary, so the rest is inferred from the germline J gene. This chain links TRBV6-1 with TRBJ2-1; D ambiguous. Germline values: CDR1 MNHNS, CDR2 SASEGT. This CDR3 has 19 amino acids. V was trimmed by 2 bases and J by 5 bases, leaving 25 bases between them. The CDR3 DNA, read in part, is TGTGCCAGCAGTGAATCAGGATGGCACAACACTCGTTCCCACAATGAG. It specifies CASSESGWHNTRSHNE. The complete CDR3 protein is CASSESGWHNTRSHNEQFF.

This clone was found many times. The DNA read from the CDR3 is TGCGCCAGCAGCTTTAGCGGAGCGGGCACAGATACG. Its protein product is CASSFSGAGTDT. The whole CDR3 protein is CASSFSGAGTDTQYF. This sequence joins TRBV5-1 and TRBJ2-3, with D maybe TRBD2 (6 bases). Sequencing ends 3 residues short of the CDR3 end; the germline J gene provides the rest. The CDR3 loop spans 15 amino acids. The germline V gene encodes CDR1 SGHRS and CDR2 YFSETQ. V was cut by 2 bases and J by 1 base, with 11 bases left in between.

This clone has at least ten counts. The read finishes 3 residues shy of the CDR3 end, and the germline J gene is used to complete it. This sequence joins TRBV5-1 and TRBJ1-6; tentative D call: TRBD1 (5 bases). The CDR3 has 14 amino acids. Trimming took 0 bases from V and 10 from J, leaving 11 bases between them. The germline CDR1 and CDR2 sequences are SGHRS and YFSETQ. Partial CDR3 DNA: TGCGCCAGCAGCTTGGCAGGGATTGGATCACCC. Protein product: CASSLAGIGSP. The complete CDR3 reads CASSLAGIGSPLHF.

This clone has ten or more counts. Sequencing ends 3 residues short of the CDR3 end; the germline J gene provides the rest. V gene TRBV30 combines with J gene TRBJ1-1; 7 bases map to TRBD1. V gave up 5 bases and J gave up 6 bases; unmatched junction bases: 12. Germline assignment: CDR1 GTSNPN and CDR2 SVGIG (reference sequence). The CDR3 runs to 14 residues. The part of the CDR3 DNA that was read is TGTGCCTGGGATAGACAGGGTGTGGATCCTGAA. It specifies CAWDRQGVDPE. The full CDR3 sequence reads CAWDRQGVDPEAFF.

This clone showed up many times. The read ends 3 residues shy of where the CDR3 ends; the end is completed using the germline J gene. The chain uses TRBV12-3 or TRBV12-4 and TRBJ2-6; 10 positions match TRBD1. The J segment lost 4 bases and the V segment lost 2 bases, leaving 5 bases of the junction unmatched. The CDR3 totals 17 residues. CDR3 protein: CASSLRDRGSGANVLTF. Incomplete CDR3 DNA: TGTGCCAGCAGTTTAAGGGACAGGGGATCCGGGGCCAACGTC.

This clone came up many times. The read finishes 3 residues shy of the CDR3 end, and the germline J gene is used to complete it. The rearrangement links TRBV18 to TRBJ2-3; 9 nucleotides line up with TRBD1. The CDR3 totals 16 residues. Germline loops: CDR1 KGHSH, CDR2 LQKENI. The CDR3 DNA, read in part, is TGTGCCAGCTCACCTCCATCCGGGACAGGGCGCGAGACG. This encodes CASSPPSGTGRET. The full CDR3 reads CASSPPSGTGRETQYF.

This clone appeared many times. The sequenced fragment ends 3 residues before the CDR3 boundary, so the rest is inferred from the germline J gene. V is TRBV6-1 and J is TRBJ1-1; no clear D. V was trimmed by 4 bases and J by 5 bases, leaving 14 bases between them. The CDR3 spans 14 residues. The germline V gene has CDR1 MNHNS and CDR2 SASEGT. The covered CDR3 bases are TGTGCCAGCAGTGCATACGTCCCGGGGACTGAA. Its translation: CASSAYVPGTE. In full, the CDR3 is CASSAYVPGTEAFF.

In its sample, this clone was seen many times. Partial CDR3 DNA: TGTGCCAGTAGTATCGGTAGCGCGAGGGGGGGGGATACG. Protein: CASSIGSARGGDT. The whole CDR3 protein reads CASSIGSARGGDTQYF. The J gene is TRBJ2-3, the V gene TRBV19; tentative D call: TRBD2 (7 bases). The read terminates 3 residues ahead of where the CDR3 ends, so the germline J gene completes it. CDR3 length: 16 amino acids. With 3 bases removed from V and 6 bases from J, the gap between germline ends came to 19 bases. Germline V lookup: CDR1 LNHDA, CDR2 SQIVND (reference sequence).

In this sample, this clone turned up many times. The covered CDR3 bases are TGCAGTGCTAGGGGACTAGCGGGGGGGGGTTCCTACAATGAG. It translates to CSARGLAGGGSYNE. The full CDR3 is CSARGLAGGGSYNEQFF. V is TRBV20-1 and J is TRBJ2-1; 16 bases are shared with TRBD2. The read ends 3 residues early relative to the CDR3; the germline J gene fills the gap. Germline V CDR1 and CDR2: DFQATT, SNEGSKA (reference sequence). Losses at the gene ends were 3 bases for V and 1 base for J; bases not matched to a gene: 3. This CDR3 is 17 amino acids long.

This clone was counted ten times or more. The read ends 3 residues before the CDR3 terminus; that terminus is restored from the germline J gene. The chain couples TRBV9 to TRBJ2-1; D unresolved. Looked up from germline, CDR1 is SGDLS and CDR2 is YYNGEE. V lost 0 bases, J lost 7 bases, and 11 bases lay in between. The CDR3 runs to 14 residues. The CDR3 bases that were read are TGTGCCAGCAGCGTAGTTGGGCTAAATAATGAG. Translated, it gives CASSVVGLNNE. The entire CDR3 is CASSVVGLNNEQFF.

This clone has a count of ten or more. The read finishes 3 residues shy of the CDR3 end, and the germline J gene is used to complete it. The chain recombines TRBV5-1 with TRBJ2-1, with D possibly TRBD2 on 5 matching bases. V gave up 1 base and J gave up 5 bases, with 13 bases separating them. The CDR3 has 15 amino acids. CDR1 is SGHRS and CDR2 is YFSETQ in the germline V gene. CDR3 residues: CASSLLRGSDNEQFF. The part of the CDR3 DNA that was read is TGCGCCAGCAGCTTGCTACGGGGTTCCGACAATGAG.

This clone was counted many times. Read sequence stops 3 residues before the CDR3 end, and the germline J gene provides the missing end. The chain employs TRBV18 and TRBJ1-2; 10 positions agree with TRBD1. The CDR3 sequence is 16 residues long. V was clipped by 5 bases and J by 5 bases; unmatched bases: 11. The germline V gene has CDR1 KGHSH and CDR2 LQKENI. This chain's CDR3 is CASSSTIGTGVYGYTF. The part of the CDR3 DNA that was read is TGTGCCAGCTCATCTACAATCGGGACAGGGGTTTATGGC.

This clone was counted a few times. The DNA ends 3 residues before the CDR3 does, and the rest of the CDR3 is filled in from the germline J gene. The chain uses TRBV20-1 and TRBJ1-1; tentatively, D is TRBD1 (6 bases). In germline, CDR1 is DFQATT, CDR2 SNEGSKA (reference sequence). Deletions cut 0 bases from V and 0 bases from J, with 11 bases between. CDR3 length: 15 residues. The CDR3 here is CSARDRGTVNTEAFF. The CDR3 bases that were read are TGCAGTGCTAGAGATAGGGGGACCGTGAACACTGAA.

This clone has ten or more counts. The read ends 3 residues early relative to the CDR3; the germline J gene fills the gap. The chain is built from TRBV18 and TRBJ1-4; weak D call: TRBD1 (5 bases). The CDR3 extends over 18 amino acids. Germline V gene lookup returns CDR1 KGHSH and CDR2 LQKENI. V was shortened by 0 bases and J by 4 bases, with 18 bases between the two germline ends. Incomplete CDR3 DNA: TGTGCCAGCTCACCACCGTCTCGTGGTAGGGGTAATAATGAAAAA. As protein: CASSPPSRGRGNNEK. In full, the CDR3 is CASSPPSRGRGNNEKLFF.